One sample yielded the 28 T cell receptor beta chains listed below, sequenced in a study of blood T cell repertoires in COVID-19. Produced via immunoSEQ multiplex PCR; TCRdb's table is partial and in-frame only. Found here are fewer than 250,000 clones, 88% of them singletons; the top ten hold over 3.5%. Sequences were obtained from PBMCs or T cells enriched from blood (not recorded which). These TCRs come from a woman aged 30 to 39 who had been exposed to COVID-19.

The chain has TRBV19 and TRBJ1-4, with D possibly matching TRBD1 (6 bases). Germline assignment: CDR1 LNHDA and CDR2 SQIVND (reference sequence). The ends were cut back, 4 bases at V and 7 bases at J, with 13 bases in the middle. The CDR3 spans 14 residues. DNA for the CDR3: TGTGCCAGTAGTACCCCCCGGACAGCTGAAAAACTGTTTTTT. This codes for CASSTPRTAEKLFF. Full variable domain (outside the CDR3, taken from reference TRBV19 and TRBJ1-4): DGGITQSPKYLFRKEGQNVTLSCEQNLNHDAMYWYRQDPGQGLRLIYYSQIVNDFQKGDIAEGYSVSREKKESFPLTVTSAQKNPTAFYLCASSTPRTAEKLFFGSGTQLSVL.

The V call is TRBV7-2, the J call TRBJ2-7, with TRBD2 matching 13 bases. V shed 2 bases and J 3 bases; nucleotides not matched to a gene: 7. Germline values: CDR1 SGHTA, CDR2 FQGNSA. CDR3 length: 17 amino acids. Written as DNA, the CDR3 is TGTGCCAGCAGCTTACGGACTAGCGGGAGAGAAAGCTACGAGCAGTACTTC. Translating it yields CASSLRTSGRESYEQYF.

The chain has TRBV12-3 or TRBV12-4 and TRBJ1-1; D gene ambiguous. This CDR3 is built from 11 residues. V was clipped by 4 bases and J by 11 bases, with 11 bases between them. CDR3 loop: CASSSRDSAFF. The CDR3 coding sequence is TGTGCCAGCAGTTCCCGGGATTCGGCTTTCTTT.

The rearrangement joins TRBV20-1 to TRBJ1-1, with a tentative D call TRBD1 (6 bases). The CDR3 is made up of 11 amino acids. The germline gives CDR1 DFQATT, CDR2 SNEGSKA (reference sequence). CDR3 nucleotide sequence: TGCAGCGCCAGGGGTAGGACTGAAGCTTTCTTT. Protein sequence: CSARGRTEAFF.

J is TRBJ2-2 and V is TRBV5-1, with 7 bases fitting TRBD1. The CDR3 has 15 residues. Losses at the gene ends were 10 bases for V and 3 bases for J; bases not matched to a gene: 12. Germline loops: CDR1 SGHRS, CDR2 YFSETQ. CDR3: CASSDREGDTGELFF. CDR3 nucleotides: TGCGCCTCCTCCGACAGGGAAGGTGACACCGGGGAGCTGTTTTTT.

This clone appeared once. This rearrangement joins TRBV12-3 or TRBV12-4 to TRBJ1-1; D possibly corresponds to TRBD1 (5 bases). The CDR3 length is 13 residues. V shed 6 bases and J shed 7 bases, with 15 bases lying between them. The CDR3 protein is CASRTGPGGEAFF. The DNA for the CDR3 is TGTGCCAGCAGGACGGGGCCCGGGGGTGAAGCTTTCTTT.

This clone was seen a handful of times. The V and J genes are TRBV28 and TRBJ1-5; maybe TRBD1 (5 bases). V lost 5 bases and J 0 bases, leaving 14 bases between the germline ends. The CDR3 totals 16 residues. Germline V lookup: CDR1 MDHEN, CDR2 SYDVKM. CDR3 protein: CASSPLTAGSNQPQHF. The CDR3 DNA is TGTGCCAGCAGTCCCTTGACAGCCGGTAGCAATCAGCCCCAGCATTTT.

V is TRBV6-1 and J is TRBJ2-7, with D uncertain. The length of the CDR3 is 13 residues. Per germline, CDR1 MNHNS and CDR2 SASEGT. Trimming stripped 3 bases from V and 5 bases from J, with 11 bases between. The CDR3 loop reads CASSDGYFHEQYF. CDR3 nucleotide sequence: TGTGCCAGCAGTGACGGGTATTTCCACGAGCAGTACTTC.

The rearrangement uses TRBV28 and TRBJ2-7; TRBD2 aligns across 7 bases. With V trimmed by 6 bases and J by 8 bases, 19 bases remained unmatched. The CDR3 runs 16 residues. From germline, CDR1 is MDHEN and CDR2 SYDVKM. The CDR3 here is CASRSPPRDYSGQQYF. As DNA, the CDR3 is TGTGCCAGCAGGTCCCCGCCTCGGGACTACTCCGGACAGCAGTACTTC. Using reference TRBV28 and TRBJ2-7 for the parts outside the CDR3, the full variable domain is DVKVTQSSRYLVKRTGEKVFLECVQDMDHENMFWYRQDPGLGLRLIYFSYDVKMKEKGDIPEGYSVSREKKERFSLILESASTNQTSMYLCASRSPPRDYSGQQYFGPGTRLTVT.

This clone has only one observation. The chain is built from TRBV5-1 and TRBJ2-7, with 9 bases that match TRBD1. The germline gives CDR1 SGHRS, CDR2 YFSETQ. After removal of 2 bases from V and 2 bases from J, the junction contained 2 bases not matched to a gene. The CDR3 consists of 14 residues. CDR3 in amino acids: CASSFGQGPYEQYF. The CDR3, as DNA: TGCGCCAGCAGCTTCGGACAGGGGCCCTACGAGCAGTACTTC.

The V gene is TRBV5-1, the J gene TRBJ2-7; 7 bases line up with TRBD1. The germline V gene has CDR1 SGHRS and CDR2 YFSETQ. The CDR3 has 16 residues. V lost 0 bases, J lost 4 bases, and 10 bases stayed unmatched. The CDR3 sequence: CASSLGRQGGGYEQYF. Here the CDR3 DNA reads TGCGCCAGCAGCTTGGGTAGACAGGGCGGTGGATACGAGCAGTACTTC.

The V and J genes are TRBV5-1 and TRBJ2-7; 7 bases align to TRBD1. Looked up from germline, CDR1 is SGHRS and CDR2 is YFSETQ. The CDR3 totals 14 residues. V trimming: 3 bases; J trimming: 3 bases; junction bases outside the gene matches: 6. CDR3 bases: TGCGCCAGCAGCTGGTACAGGGGCAACTACGAGCAGTACTTC. Protein: CASSWYRGNYEQYF.

V and J are TRBV30 and TRBJ1-3; D is undetermined. This CDR3 contains 14 residues. From germline, CDR1 is GTSNPN and CDR2 SVGIG (reference sequence). V lost 6 bases to trimming and J lost 2 bases, with 14 bases between them. The CDR3 protein is CACPHQEAGNTIYF. Here the CDR3 DNA reads TGTGCCTGCCCTCACCAAGAGGCTGGAAACACCATATATTTT.

The chain is built from TRBV5-4 and TRBJ2-7; 8 bases are a match to TRBD1. In germline, CDR1 is SGHNT, CDR2 YYREEE (reference sequence). CDR3 size: 14 residues. V shed 0 bases and J 4 bases; nucleotides not matched to a gene: 3. CDR3 amino acids: CASSLGGQGYEQYF. The DNA of the CDR3 is TGTGCCAGCAGCTTGGGAGGACAGGGATACGAGCAGTACTTC.

The rearrangement uses TRBV28 and TRBJ1-1, with 8 positions matching TRBD1. Germline CDR1 reads MDHEN; CDR2 reads SYDVKM. The ends lost 6 bases at V and 0 bases at J; junction bases unmatched: 3. This CDR3 contains 14 residues. This chain's CDR3 is CASRDRGLNTEAFF. CDR3 DNA: TGTGCCAGCAGAGACAGGGGTTTGAACACTGAAGCTTTCTTT.

The CDR3 loop is CASYIPRTGGDEQYF. The CDR3 DNA reads as TGTGCCAGTTATATCCCGAGGACAGGGGGCGACGAGCAGTACTTC. This chain joins TRBV2 and TRBJ2-7; TRBD1 matches at 11 bases. CDR1 SNHLY and CDR2 FYNNEI come from the germline V gene. The CDR3 consists of 15 residues. After removal of 9 bases from V and 5 bases from J, the junction contained 12 bases not matched to a gene.

The chain uses TRBV3-1 (or the pseudogene TRBV3-2) and TRBJ2-7, with D maybe TRBD2 (5 bases). Germline V CDR1 and CDR2: LGHDT, YNNKEL (reference sequence). V was trimmed by 2 bases and J by 3 bases, leaving 11 bases between them. This CDR3 comprises 14 residues. The DNA of the CDR3 is TGTGCCAGCAGCCAAAGACCGGGGAACTACGAGCAGTACTTC. Translating it yields CASSQRPGNYEQYF.

CDR3: CASSLVLAGTGHIYEQYF. CDR3 coding DNA: TGTGCCAGCAGCTTAGTTTTGGCCGGGACAGGCCATATCTACGAGCAGTACTTC. The gene calls are TRBV11-2 and TRBJ2-7; TRBD1 agrees at 8 bases. V lost 1 base to trimming and J lost 3 bases; unmatched junction nucleotides: 14. Germline values: CDR1 SGHAT, CDR2 FQNNGV. The CDR3 runs 18 residues.

This chain joins TRBV19 and TRBJ1-2; the D is unclear. Germline V gene lookup returns CDR1 LNHDA and CDR2 SQIVND (reference sequence). V shed 8 bases and J shed 2 bases, with 12 bases lying between them. There are 13 residues in the CDR3. The CDR3 region has the DNA TGTGCCAGTCCTGGACTATCGAACTATGGCTACACCTTC. It yields the protein CASPGLSNYGYTF. Together with reference TRBV19 and TRBJ1-2, the CDR3 gives the full variable domain: DGGITQSPKYLFRKEGQNVTLSCEQNLNHDAMYWYRQDPGQGLRLIYYSQIVNDFQKGDIAEGYSVSREKKESFPLTVTSAQKNPTAFYLCASPGLSNYGYTFGSGTRLTVV.

This chain uses TRBV10-2 with TRBJ1-1; D unresolved. The V gene lost 2 bases and the J gene lost 4 bases, with 11 bases spanning the gap. The germline gives CDR1 WSHSY, CDR2 SAAADI. The CDR3 loop spans 14 amino acids. The CDR3, as DNA: TGCGCCAGCAGTGAGGAAGGAGGCGGCACTGAAGCTTTCTTT. It codes for CASSEEGGGTEAFF.

The rearrangement joins TRBV7-9 to TRBJ1-1, with a weak D call TRBD1 (6 bases). CDR3 size: 15 residues. In germline, CDR1 is SEHNR, CDR2 FQNEAQ (reference sequence). Between the trimmed V and J ends, which lost 4 bases and 7 bases, there was a span of 19 bases. CDR3 sequence: CASSSSNTGWGEAFF. The CDR3 DNA reads as TGTGCCAGCAGCTCATCAAATACAGGGTGGGGTGAAGCTTTCTTT.

This chain uses TRBV3-1 (or the pseudogene TRBV3-2) with TRBJ1-6, with 7 bases identical to TRBD1. V shed 4 bases, J shed 7 bases, and the junction held 4 bases outside the gene matches. Germline CDR1 reads LGHDT; CDR2 reads YNNKEL (reference sequence). The CDR3 contains 14 residues. The CDR3 sequence: CASSLRQGNSPLHF. In DNA, the CDR3 is TGTGCCAGCAGCCTCCGACAGGGAAATTCACCCCTCCACTTT.

This sequence joins TRBV5-1 and TRBJ2-2, with 7 bases lining up with TRBD1. V dropped 2 bases and J dropped 6; count of bases not matched to a gene: 4. This CDR3 contains 14 residues. Germline-derived CDR1 and CDR2 are SGHRS and YFSETQ. The CDR3 nucleotides are TGCGCCAGCAGCTTAACAGGGGTTGCCGGGGAGCTGTTTTTT. This gives the protein CASSLTGVAGELFF.

The gene calls are TRBV7-3 and TRBJ2-1; 9 positions agree with TRBD2. J lost 3 bases, V lost 5 bases, and 5 bases had no gene match. CDR1 and CDR2 (germline): SGHTA, FQGTGA. The CDR3 is 15 residues long. The CDR3 protein is CASSPKAGGYNEQFF. The CDR3 DNA reads as TGTGCCAGCAGCCCGAAAGCGGGAGGCTACAATGAGCAGTTCTTC. Full variable domain (outside the CDR3, taken from reference TRBV7-3 and TRBJ2-1): GAGVSQTPSNKVTEKGKYVELRCDPISGHTALYWYRQSLGQGPEFLIYFQGTGAADDSGLPNDRFFAVRPEGSVSTLKIQRTERGDSAVYLCASSPKAGGYNEQFFGPGTRLTVL.

The chain links TRBV25-1 to TRBJ2-3; 11 positions agree with TRBD2. Germline-derived CDR1 and CDR2 are MGHDK and SYGVNS. V lost 3 bases to trimming and J lost 7 bases; unmatched junction nucleotides: 15. The CDR3 is 18 residues long. The CDR3 protein is CASSDRTSGRVSGHTQYF. CDR3 DNA sequence: TGTGCCAGCAGTGACAGAACTAGCGGGAGAGTTTCGGGACATACGCAGTATTTT.

The chain combines TRBV5-1 with TRBJ1-6, with D uncertain. The germline gives CDR1 SGHRS, CDR2 YFSETQ. The CDR3 is 14 amino acids. V was clipped by 2 bases and J by 10 bases, with 13 bases between them. DNA of the CDR3: TGCGCCAGCAGCTTCGGCGGGGTGGGGTCACCCCTCCACTTT. It translates to CASSFGGVGSPLHF.

The chain carries TRBV9 and TRBJ1-1; the D gene is possibly TRBD1 (6 bases). The germline gives CDR1 SGDLS, CDR2 YYNGEE. V lost 3 bases, J lost 0 bases, and 12 bases lay in between. This CDR3 has 15 residues. DNA for the CDR3: TGTGCCAGCAGCGAACCGGGACATCTGAACACTGAAGCTTTCTTT. It codes for CASSEPGHLNTEAFF. The whole variable domain, filled in from reference TRBV9 and TRBJ1-1, reads DSGVTQTPKHLITATGQRVTLRCSPRSGDLSVYWYQQSLDQGLQFLIQYYNGEERAKGNILERFSAQQFPDLHSELNLSSLELGDSALYFCASSEPGHLNTEAFFGQGTRLTVV.

V is TRBV5-6 and J is TRBJ2-1, with 12 bases fitting TRBD2. This CDR3 has 15 amino acids. Germline CDR1 SGHDT, CDR2 YYEEEE. Trimming removed 2 bases from V and 4 bases from J; junction bases left unmatched: 1. The CDR3 spells CASSFGLAGYNEQFF. In DNA form, the CDR3 reads TGTGCCAGCAGCTTCGGACTAGCGGGATACAATGAGCAGTTCTTC. Using reference TRBV5-6 and TRBJ2-1 for the parts outside the CDR3, the full variable domain is DAGVTQSPTHLIKTRGQQVTLRCSPKSGHDTVSWYQQALGQGPQFIFQYYEEEERQRGNFPDRFSGHQFPNYSSELNVNALLLGDSALYLCASSFGLAGYNEQFFGPGTRLTVL.